This T cell receptor beta chain was captured by sequencing in a study of metastatic and nonmetastatic thyroid tumors (dated by TCRdb to about 2020). Turning to the overall study: For patients with malignant and with benign thyroid disease, the researchers compared repertoires between peripheral blood samples and tumor or nodule tissue samples. General findings and caveats noted by the study authors: TCR beta diversity was reported as significantly higher in malignant tumors than in benign nodules, in both blood and tumor samples.

Measured from the cysteine to the phenylalanine, the CDR3 is 14 residues long. Solely the CDR3 DNA is kept, with 42 bases framed from the first base. Via the germline V gene, CDR1 is LGHNA and CDR2 YNFKEQ. The V and J ends are trimmed by 6 bases and 1 base, leaving 12 bases between them. This clone was found many times. Its antigen specificity is not known. The record has no base qualities; no much larger clone is one base away. Before undergoing thyroid surgery, none of the patients had been given any kind of treatment. Patient clinical samples collected from about 2012 to 2019 were retrospectively analysed using T-cell receptor beta sequencing. Preparation of the library involved PCR. Data came from an Illumina HiSeq 4000. High-throughput sequencing was used to profile the TCR beta-chain CDR3 region of each patient. The paper's data handling went like this. Drawing on CDR3 differences between clinicopathological groups, the researchers built a classifier meant to tell apart patients with distant-metastatic papillary thyroid cancer. The Shannon index was used to assess repertoire diversity, and the Morisita-Horn index was used to assess tumor-blood repertoire similarity. In TCRdb, the public reads were trimmed at Q25 with fastp and aligned with MiXCR, with productive beta chains retained. These V and J calls rely on TCRdb rather than the paper's analysis. The sample yields fewer than 20,000 clones; roughly a fifth were counted once. The ten largest make up about a sixth of the sample.

The receptor was isolated from a female donor with papillary thyroid cancer or a benign thyroid nodule (not recorded which). Some clones in this sample may be carry-over from other donors' samples. Recombination connected TRBV4-2 to TRBJ1-1, with TRBD1 perhaps the D gene, on 5 matching bases. The specimen was tumor tissue. CDR3 region: CASSQRGGNTEAFF. DNA sequence: TGTGCCAGCAGTCAGAGGGGAGGGAACACTGAAGCTTTCTTT.